This TCR beta chain stems from a study of T cell repertoires in cytomegalovirus infection (dated by TCRdb to between 2018 and 2020). In terms of the full investigation: Donor HLA type was relevant to the analysis, because carriage of CMV infection together with the matching HLA type was indicated by public TCR beta signatures.

TCRdb names Illumina HiSeq 1500 as the instrument used. Clones were called with MiXCR by TCRdb after fastp trimmed the public reads at Q25, and only in-frame beta chains were retained. Merged by CDR3 protein, the rows form single entries marked with the most common genes and DNA. In this sample the table shows roughly 300,000 distinct CDR3 sequences, more than 8% of which occur a single time. 4.3% of the sample comes from the top ten. The germline V gene (reference sequence) provides CDR1 DFQATT and CDR2 SNEGSKA. V ends up 5 bases short and J 6 bases short, with an unmatched junction base count of 18. From its cysteine to its phenylalanine, the CDR3 spans 17 amino acids. The read is trimmed to its CDR3 DNA, 51 bases read in frame from base 1. With respect to this clonotype: Which antigen it targets is not known. Within one base of it there is no much larger clone, and no base qualities were kept.

Results the study describes overall, beyond this receptor: In both this cohort and an independent approximately 350-donor cohort, the cumulative frequency of public TCR beta family members distinguished carriers of CMV infection plus the relevant HLA type. The ex vivo response was dominated by HLA-C-restricted CMV-specific TCR beta clonotypes, which also provided the single most frequent clonotype in two of eight donors.

Sequenced input: PBMCs. The TCR comes from a human donor in good health (CMV status not recorded). Some clones in this sample may be carry-over from other donors' samples. The chain is made from TRBV20-1 and TRBJ1-5, and 8 junctional nucleotides match TRBD1. The base sequence is TGCAGTGCTCCGCGGACAGGGATAGGGTCGGGGGGTCAGCCCCAGCATTTT. This is translated as CSAPRTGIGSGGQPQHF.